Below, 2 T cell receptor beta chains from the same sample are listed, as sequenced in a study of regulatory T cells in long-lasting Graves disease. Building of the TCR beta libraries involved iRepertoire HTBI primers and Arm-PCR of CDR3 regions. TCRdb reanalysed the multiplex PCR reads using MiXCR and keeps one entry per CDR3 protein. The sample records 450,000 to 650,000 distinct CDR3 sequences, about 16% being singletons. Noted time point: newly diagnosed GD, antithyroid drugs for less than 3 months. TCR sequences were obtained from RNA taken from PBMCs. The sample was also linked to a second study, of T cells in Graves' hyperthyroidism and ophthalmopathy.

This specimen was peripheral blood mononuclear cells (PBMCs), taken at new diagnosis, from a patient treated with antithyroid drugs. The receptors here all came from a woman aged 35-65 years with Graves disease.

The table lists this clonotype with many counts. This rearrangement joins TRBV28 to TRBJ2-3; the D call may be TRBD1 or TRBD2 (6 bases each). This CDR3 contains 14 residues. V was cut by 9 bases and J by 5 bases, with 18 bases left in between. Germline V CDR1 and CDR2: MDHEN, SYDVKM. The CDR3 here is CASTHGGLQDTQYF. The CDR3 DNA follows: TGTGCCAGTACGCATGGGGGGCTCCAAGATACGCAGTATTTT.

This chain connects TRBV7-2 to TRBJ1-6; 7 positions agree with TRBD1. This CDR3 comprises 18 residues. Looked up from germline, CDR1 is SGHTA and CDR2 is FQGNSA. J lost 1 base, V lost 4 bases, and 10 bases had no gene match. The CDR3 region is CASSSGQEPYSYNSPLHF. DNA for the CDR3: TGTGCCAGCAGCTCAGGACAGGAGCCTTATTCCTATAATTCACCCCTCCACTTT.